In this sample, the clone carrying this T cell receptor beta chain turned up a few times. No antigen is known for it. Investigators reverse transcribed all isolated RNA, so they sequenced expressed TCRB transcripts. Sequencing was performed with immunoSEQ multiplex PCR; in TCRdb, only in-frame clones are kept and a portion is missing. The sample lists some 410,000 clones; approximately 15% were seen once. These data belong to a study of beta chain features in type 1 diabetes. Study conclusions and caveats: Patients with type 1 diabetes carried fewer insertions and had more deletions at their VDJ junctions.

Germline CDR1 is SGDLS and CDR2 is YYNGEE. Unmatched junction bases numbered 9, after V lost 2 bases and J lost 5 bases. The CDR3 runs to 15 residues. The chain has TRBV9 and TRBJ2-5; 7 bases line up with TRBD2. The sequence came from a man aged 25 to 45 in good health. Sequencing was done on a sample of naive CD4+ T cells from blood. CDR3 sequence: CASSVSGTPRETQYF. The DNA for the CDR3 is TGTGCCAGCAGCGTGAGCGGGACCCCCAGGGAGACCCAGTACTTC.